This T cell receptor (beta chain) was captured in a study of long-term antiretroviral therapy in people with HIV. Runs used v3.0 of the immunoSEQ assay and were done at survey level. Clones were sequenced by immunoSEQ multiplex PCR, and TCRdb holds only the in-frame ones, with some missing. The data show 30,000 to 45,000 clones, 75% to 85% seen once. This CDR3 comprises 14 residues. In germline, CDR1 is MNHEY, CDR2 SVGAGI. V lost 9 bases and J 0 bases, leaving 15 bases between the germline ends. The J gene is TRBJ2-7, the V gene TRBV6-5; the D is unclear. The TCR comes from a man aged 30 to 45 with HIV. Sequenced material: unsorted PBMCs, taken 3.4 years after starting antiretroviral therapy. The CDR3 nucleotides read TGTGCCAGTTCGACGGTCCACAGCTCCTACGAGCAGTACTTC. Protein: CASSTVHSSYEQYF.